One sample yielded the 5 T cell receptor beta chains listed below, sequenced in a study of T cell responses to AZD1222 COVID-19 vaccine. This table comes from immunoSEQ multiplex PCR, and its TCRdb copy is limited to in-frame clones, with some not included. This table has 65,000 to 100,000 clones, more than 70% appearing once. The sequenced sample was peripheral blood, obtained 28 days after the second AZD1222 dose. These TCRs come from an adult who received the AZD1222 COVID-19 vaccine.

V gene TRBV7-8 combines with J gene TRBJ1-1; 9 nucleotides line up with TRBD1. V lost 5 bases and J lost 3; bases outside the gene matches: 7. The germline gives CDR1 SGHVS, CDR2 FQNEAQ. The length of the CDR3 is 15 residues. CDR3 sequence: CASSARQGGDTEAFF. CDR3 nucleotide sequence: TGTGCCAGCAGCGCCAGACAGGGGGGGGACACTGAAGCTTTCTTT.

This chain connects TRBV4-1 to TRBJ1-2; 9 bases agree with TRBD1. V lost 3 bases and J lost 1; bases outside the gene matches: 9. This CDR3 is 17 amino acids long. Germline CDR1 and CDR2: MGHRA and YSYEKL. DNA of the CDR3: TGCGCCAGCAGCCACCTAGCCGGGACAGGGAATAACTATGGCTACACCTTC. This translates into CASSHLAGTGNNYGYTF.

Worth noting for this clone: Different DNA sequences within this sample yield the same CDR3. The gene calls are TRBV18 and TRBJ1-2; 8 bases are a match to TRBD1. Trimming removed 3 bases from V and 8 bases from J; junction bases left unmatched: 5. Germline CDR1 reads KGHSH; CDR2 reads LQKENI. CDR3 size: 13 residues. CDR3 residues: CASSPGQVEGYTF. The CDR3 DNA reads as TGTGCCAGCTCACCGGGACAGGTGGAGGGCTACACCTTC.

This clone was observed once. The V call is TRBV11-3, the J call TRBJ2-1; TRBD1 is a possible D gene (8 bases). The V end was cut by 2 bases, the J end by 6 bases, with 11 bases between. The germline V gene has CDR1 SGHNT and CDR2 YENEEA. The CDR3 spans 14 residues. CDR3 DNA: TGTGCCAGCAGCTTACACAGGGGGGGCAATGAGCAGTTCTTC. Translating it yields CASSLHRGGNEQFF.

This CDR3 reads CASSPLVGGQDYGYTF. CDR3 DNA sequence: TGTGCCAGCTCACCACTAGTAGGGGGCCAAGACTATGGCTACACCTTC. This chain connects TRBV18 to TRBJ1-2; 7 bases are a match to TRBD1. This CDR3 region has 16 residues. V shed 1 base and J 3 bases; nucleotides not matched to a gene: 8. Germline V gives CDR1 KGHSH, CDR2 LQKENI.